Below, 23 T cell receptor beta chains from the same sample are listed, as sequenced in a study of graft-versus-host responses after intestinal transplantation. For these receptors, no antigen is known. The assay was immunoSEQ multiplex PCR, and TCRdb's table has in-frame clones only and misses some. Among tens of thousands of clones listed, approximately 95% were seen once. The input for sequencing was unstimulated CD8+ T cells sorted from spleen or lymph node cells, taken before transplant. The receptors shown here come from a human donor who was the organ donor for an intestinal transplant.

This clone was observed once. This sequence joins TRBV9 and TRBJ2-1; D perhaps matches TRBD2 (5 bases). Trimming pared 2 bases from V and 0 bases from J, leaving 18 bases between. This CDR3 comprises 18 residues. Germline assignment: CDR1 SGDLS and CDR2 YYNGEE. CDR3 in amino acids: CASSVSDESWSSYNEQFF. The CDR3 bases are TGTGCCAGCAGCGTTAGCGATGAATCGTGGAGCTCCTACAATGAGCAGTTCTTC.

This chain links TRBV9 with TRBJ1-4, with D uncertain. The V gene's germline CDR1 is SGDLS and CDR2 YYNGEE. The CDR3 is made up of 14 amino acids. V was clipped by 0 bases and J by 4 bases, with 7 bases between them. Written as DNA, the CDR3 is TGTGCCAGCAGCGTAGGGGTTAGTAATGAAAAACTGTTTTTT. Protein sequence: CASSVGVSNEKLFF.

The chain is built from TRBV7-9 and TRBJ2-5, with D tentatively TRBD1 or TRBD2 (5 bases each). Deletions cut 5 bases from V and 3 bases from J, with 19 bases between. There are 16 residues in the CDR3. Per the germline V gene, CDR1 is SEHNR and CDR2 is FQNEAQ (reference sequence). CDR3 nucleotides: TGTGCCAGCAGCCCGACAACTAGTGGGGGTAAAGAGACCCAGTACTTC. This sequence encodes CASSPTTSGGKETQYF.

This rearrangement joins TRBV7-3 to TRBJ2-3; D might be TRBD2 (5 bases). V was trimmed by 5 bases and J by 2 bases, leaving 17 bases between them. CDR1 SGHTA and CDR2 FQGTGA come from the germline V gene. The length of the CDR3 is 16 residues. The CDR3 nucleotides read TGTGCCAGCAGCCCCACCCCGGCGGGCCTCACAGATACGCAGTATTTT. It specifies CASSPTPAGLTDTQYF.

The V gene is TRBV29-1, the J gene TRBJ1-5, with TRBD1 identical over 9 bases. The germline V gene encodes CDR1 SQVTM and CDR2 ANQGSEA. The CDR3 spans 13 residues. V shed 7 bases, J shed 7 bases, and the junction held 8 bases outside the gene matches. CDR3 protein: CSATGGVKQPQHF. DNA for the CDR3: TGCAGCGCCACAGGGGGCGTTAAACAGCCCCAGCATTTT.

CDR3 loop: CASNPGQGLQYEQYF. In DNA, the CDR3 is TGTGCCAGCAACCCGGGACAGGGGCTTCAATACGAGCAGTACTTC. This chain uses TRBV2 with TRBJ2-5, with 10 bases fitting TRBD1. The J call is doubtful: the DNA matches TRBJ2-7 better. The CDR3 is 15 residues long. Germline V gene data show CDR1 as SNHLY and CDR2 as FYNNEI.

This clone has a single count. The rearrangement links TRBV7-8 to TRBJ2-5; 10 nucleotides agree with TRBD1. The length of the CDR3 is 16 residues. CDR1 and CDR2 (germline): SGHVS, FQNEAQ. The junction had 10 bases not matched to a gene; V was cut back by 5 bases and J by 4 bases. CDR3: CASSRRDRGLRETQYF. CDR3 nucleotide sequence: TGTGCCAGCAGCCGCCGGGACAGGGGTCTGAGAGAGACCCAGTACTTC.

The CDR3 DNA is TGTGCCAGCAGACTGGGACTCGCCCCCTACGAGCAGTACTTC. This encodes CASRLGLAPYEQYF. The chain couples TRBV7-2 to TRBJ2-7, with D possibly being TRBD2 (6 bases). CDR1 and CDR2 (germline): SGHTA, FQGNSA. V dropped 6 bases and J dropped 2 bases, with 14 bases sitting between them. The CDR3 runs to 14 residues.

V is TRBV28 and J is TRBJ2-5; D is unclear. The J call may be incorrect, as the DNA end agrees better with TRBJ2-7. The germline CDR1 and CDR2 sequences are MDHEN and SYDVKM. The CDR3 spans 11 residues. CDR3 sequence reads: CASSTYYEQYF. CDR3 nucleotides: TGTGCCAGCAGTACCTACTACGAGCAGTACTTC.

The CDR3 coding sequence is TGCGCCAGCAGCTTCAAGTCTCTTCTCGAAGAGACCCAGTACTTC. Encoded protein: CASSFKSLLEETQYF. The V call is TRBV5-1, the J call TRBJ2-5; no clear D. The CDR3 is 15 amino acids. The germline V gene encodes CDR1 SGHRS and CDR2 YFSETQ. Trimming took 2 bases from V and 3 from J, leaving 14 bases between them.

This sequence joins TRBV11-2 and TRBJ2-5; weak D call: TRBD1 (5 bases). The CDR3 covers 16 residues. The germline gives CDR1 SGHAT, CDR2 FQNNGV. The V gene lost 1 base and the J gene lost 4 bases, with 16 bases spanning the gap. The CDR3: CASSLVPPGPGETQYF. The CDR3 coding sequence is TGTGCCAGCAGCTTAGTCCCTCCAGGGCCGGGAGAGACCCAGTACTTC.

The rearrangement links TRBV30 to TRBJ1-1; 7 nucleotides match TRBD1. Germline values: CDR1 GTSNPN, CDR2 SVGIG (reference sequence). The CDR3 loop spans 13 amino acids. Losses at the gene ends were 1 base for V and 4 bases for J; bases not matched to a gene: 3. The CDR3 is CAWSAAGGTEAFF. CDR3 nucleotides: TGTGCCTGGAGTGCCGCAGGGGGCACTGAAGCTTTCTTT.

CDR3 in amino acids: CASGLPDSYGYTF. CDR3 coding DNA: TGTGCTAGTGGTTTGCCAGACAGCTATGGCTACACCTTC. This rearrangement joins TRBV12-5 to TRBJ1-2; D perhaps matches TRBD1 (5 bases). Germline values: CDR1 LGHNT, CDR2 FRNRAP. CDR3 length: 13 residues. Trimming removed 2 bases at V and 4 bases at J, with 8 bases between.

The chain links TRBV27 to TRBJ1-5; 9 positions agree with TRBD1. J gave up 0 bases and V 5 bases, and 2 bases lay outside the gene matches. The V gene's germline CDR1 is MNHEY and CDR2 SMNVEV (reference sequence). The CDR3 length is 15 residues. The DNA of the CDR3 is TGTGCCAGCAGTCGGACAGGGGATAGCAATCAGCCCCAGCATTTT. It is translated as CASSRTGDSNQPQHF.

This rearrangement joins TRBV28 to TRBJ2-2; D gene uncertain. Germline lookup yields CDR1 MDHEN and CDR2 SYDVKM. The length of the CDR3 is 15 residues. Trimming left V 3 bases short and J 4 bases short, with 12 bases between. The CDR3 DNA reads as TGTGCCAGCAGTTTCTCTGTGGGTGTCACCGGGGAGCTGTTTTTT. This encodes CASSFSVGVTGELFF.

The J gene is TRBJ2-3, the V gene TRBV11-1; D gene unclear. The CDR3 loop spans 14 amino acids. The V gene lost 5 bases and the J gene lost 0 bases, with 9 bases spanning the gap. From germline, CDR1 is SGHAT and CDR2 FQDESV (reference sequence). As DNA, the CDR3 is TGTGCCAGCAGCACCCCCGACAGCACAGATACGCAGTATTTT. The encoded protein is CASSTPDSTDTQYF.

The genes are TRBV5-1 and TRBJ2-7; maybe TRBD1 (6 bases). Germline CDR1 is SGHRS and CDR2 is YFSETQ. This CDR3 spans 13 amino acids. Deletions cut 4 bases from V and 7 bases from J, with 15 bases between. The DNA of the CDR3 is TGCGCCAGCAGCCCTACAGGGTTCCGGGAGCAGTACTTC. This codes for CASSPTGFREQYF.

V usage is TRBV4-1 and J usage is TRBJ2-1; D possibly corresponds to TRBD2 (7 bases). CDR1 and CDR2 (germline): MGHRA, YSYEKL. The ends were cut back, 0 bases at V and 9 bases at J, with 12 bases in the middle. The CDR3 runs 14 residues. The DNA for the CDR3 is TGCGCCAGCAGCCAAGACGGCGGGGGCTTTGAGCAGTTCTTC. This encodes CASSQDGGGFEQFF.

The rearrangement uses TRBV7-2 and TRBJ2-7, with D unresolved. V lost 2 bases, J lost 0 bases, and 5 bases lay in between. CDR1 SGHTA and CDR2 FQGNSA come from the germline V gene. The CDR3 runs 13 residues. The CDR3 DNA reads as TGTGCCAGCAGCTTATGGGACTCCTACGAGCAGTACTTC. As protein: CASSLWDSYEQYF.

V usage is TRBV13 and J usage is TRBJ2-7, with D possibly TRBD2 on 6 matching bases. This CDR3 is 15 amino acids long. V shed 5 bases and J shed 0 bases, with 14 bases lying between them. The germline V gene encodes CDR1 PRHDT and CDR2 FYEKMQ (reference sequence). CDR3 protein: CASSPSGPSSYEQYF. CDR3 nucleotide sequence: TGTGCCAGCAGCCCCAGCGGGCCTAGCTCCTACGAGCAGTACTTC.

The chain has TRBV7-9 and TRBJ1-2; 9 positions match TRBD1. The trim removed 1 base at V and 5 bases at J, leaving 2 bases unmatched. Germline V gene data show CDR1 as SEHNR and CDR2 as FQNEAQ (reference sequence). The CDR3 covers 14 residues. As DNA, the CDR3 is TGTGCCAGCAGCTTAGAGACAGGGGGGTATGGCTACACCTTC. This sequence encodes CASSLETGGYGYTF.

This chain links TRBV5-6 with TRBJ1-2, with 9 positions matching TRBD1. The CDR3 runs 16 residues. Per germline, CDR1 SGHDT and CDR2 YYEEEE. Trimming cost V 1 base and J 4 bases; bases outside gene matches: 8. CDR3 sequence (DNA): TGTGCCAGCAGCTTGCTTCAGACAGGGGGATTCTATGGCTACACCTTC. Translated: CASSLLQTGGFYGYTF.

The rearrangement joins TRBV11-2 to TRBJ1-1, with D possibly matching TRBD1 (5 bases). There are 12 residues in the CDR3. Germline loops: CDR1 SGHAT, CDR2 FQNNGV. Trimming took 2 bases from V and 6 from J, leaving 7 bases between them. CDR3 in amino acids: CASSLRDPEAFF. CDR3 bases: TGTGCCAGCAGCTTAAGGGACCCTGAAGCTTTCTTT.